Here is one TCR beta chain with its context. The source of the sample is a study of blood T cell repertoires in COVID-19. Looking at the study overall: Whether acute or convalescent, the COVID-19 samples came from the United States, Italy and Spain.

The assay was immunoSEQ multiplex PCR, and TCRdb's table has in-frame clones only and misses some. The repertoire has about 280,000 clones, 83% of them found once; the top ten carry 8.5% to 9.5%. The germline CDR1 and CDR2 sequences are MGHRA and YSYEKL. Trimming took 4 bases from V and 8 from J; bases not matched to a gene: 10. The CDR3 has 15 residues. Specimen: peripheral blood. The TCR sequence derives from a woman aged 50 to 60 who had recovered from COVID-19. J is TRBJ1-2 and V is TRBV4-1; the match to TRBD1 covers 10 bases. This chain's CDR3 is CASSLGTGELGGYTF. The CDR3 bases are TGCGCCAGCAGCCTCGGGACAGGGGAATTGGGGGGCTACACCTTC.